The 24 T cell receptor beta chains listed next were all sequenced from one sample in a study of Graves' ophthalmopathy and Graves' hyperthyroidism. Using RNA transcripts, the TCR beta CDR3 regions were amplified. After a first-round RT-PCR with HTBI primers, a second-round multiplex PCR was run. MiXCR, applied by TCRdb to the multiplex PCR reads, yields one record per CDR3 protein. Of roughly 1.1 million distinct CDR3 sequences in the sample, roughly two fifths were seen once. Material for sequencing was peripheral blood or thyroid tissue (not recorded which). The source of these receptors is an adult man with Graves' hyperthyroidism.

This clonotype was seen at least ten times. The CDR3: CSVWGLAGEETQYF. The CDR3 coding sequence is TGCAGCGTGTGGGGACTAGCGGGAGAAGAGACCCAGTACTTC. The J gene is TRBJ2-5, the V gene TRBV29-1; 14 nucleotides agree with TRBD2. Trimming took 6 bases from V and 3 from J; bases not matched to a gene: 3. The germline CDR1 and CDR2 sequences are SQVTM and ANQGSEA. The CDR3 totals 14 residues.

This clonotype was recorded many times. This chain connects TRBV10-3 to TRBJ2-7; 7 bases map to TRBD1. V dropped 6 bases and J dropped 5; count of bases not matched to a gene: 7. The CDR3 covers 13 residues. Germline lookup yields CDR1 ENHRY and CDR2 SYGVKD. In nucleotides, the CDR3 is TGTGCCATCAGACGGGACAGTTTAGACGAGCAGTACTTC. Protein sequence: CAIRRDSLDEQYF.

This clonotype was found many times. The V gene is TRBV10-3, the J gene TRBJ2-2; D not resolved. V lost 6 bases to trimming and J lost 7 bases, with 6 bases between them. In germline, CDR1 is ENHRY, CDR2 SYGVKD. CDR3 length: 11 residues. DNA for the CDR3: TGTGCCATCAGCTCAGTCGGGGAGCTGTTTTTT. It yields the protein CAISSVGELFF.

This rearrangement joins TRBV12-3 or TRBV12-4 to TRBJ1-5; TRBD1 matches at 12 bases. With 5 bases clipped from V and 1 base from J, the junction kept 9 bases outside the gene matches. The CDR3 is made up of 18 amino acids. The CDR3 loop is CASSPRWDRGRSNQPQHF. CDR3 coding DNA: TGTGCCAGCAGTCCGCGGTGGGACAGGGGGCGAAGCAATCAGCCCCAGCATTTT.

This clonotype was detected many times. The chain has TRBV20-1 and TRBJ2-2; maybe TRBD2 (6 bases). The CDR3 is made up of 16 amino acids. Deletions cut 6 bases from V and 0 bases from J, with 17 bases between. Germline-derived CDR1 and CDR2 are DFQATT and SNEGSKA (reference sequence). CDR3 sequence: CSANGAGLSNTGELFF. CDR3 sequence (DNA): TGCAGTGCCAATGGAGCGGGCCTATCGAACACCGGGGAGCTGTTTTTT.

This clonotype showed up just a few times. The rearrangement joins TRBV10-3 to TRBJ2-7; no firm D call. V was shortened by 5 bases and J by 0 bases, with 14 bases between the two germline ends. The CDR3 runs to 15 residues. The germline CDR1 and CDR2 sequences are ENHRY and SYGVKD. The CDR3 here is CAISSRMDGSYEQYF. The CDR3 nucleotides read TGTGCCATCAGTTCCAGGATGGACGGCTCCTACGAGCAGTACTTC.

This clonotype was picked up many times. The chain has TRBV20-1 and TRBJ2-2; D remains ambiguous. The ends were cut back, 5 bases at V and 2 bases at J, with 6 bases in the middle. Germline CDR1 DFQATT, CDR2 SNEGSKA (reference sequence). The CDR3 has 12 residues. Here the CDR3 DNA reads TGCAGTGCTCCCATTAACACCGGGGAGCTGTTTTTT. Translated: CSAPINTGELFF.

The chain joins TRBV12-3 or TRBV12-4 to TRBJ1-6; a weak D match, TRBD1 (5 bases). Trimming stripped 4 bases from V and 7 bases from J, with 14 bases between. The CDR3 extends over 15 amino acids. This CDR3 is CASSSPRGRNSPLHF. CDR3 coding DNA: TGTGCCAGCAGTTCCCCTAGGGGAAGAAATTCACCCCTCCACTTT.

This CDR3 is CATSDTRRTRTGELFF. CDR3 DNA sequence: TGTGCCACCAGTGATACCCGCCGGACTCGCACCGGGGAGCTGTTTTTT. The chain recombines TRBV24-1 with TRBJ2-2, with a possible D match to TRBD2 (5 bases). The CDR3 is 16 residues long. V was shortened by 3 bases and J by 4 bases, with 14 bases between the two germline ends. The germline V gene has CDR1 KGHDR and CDR2 SFDVKD.

This sequence joins TRBV7-9 and TRBJ2-7; 9 bases fit TRBD1. CDR1 is SEHNR, CDR2 FQNEAQ, per germline (reference sequence). The CDR3 totals 19 residues. The trim removed 1 base at V and 3 bases at J, leaving 16 bases unmatched. This CDR3 is CASSLDRPPGQGALYEQYF. As DNA, the CDR3 is TGTGCCAGCAGCTTAGACAGACCCCCGGGACAGGGAGCCCTCTACGAGCAGTACTTC. Full variable domain (rest looked up from reference TRBV7-9 and TRBJ2-7): DTGVSQNPRHKITKRGQNVTFRCDPISEHNRLYWYRQTLGQGPEFLTYFQNEAQLEKSRLLSDRFSAERPKGSFSTLEIQRTEQGDSAMYLCASSLDRPPGQGALYEQYFGPGTRLTVT.

V gene TRBV7-9 combines with J gene TRBJ2-2, with TRBD1 identical over 8 bases. CDR3 length equals 15 residues. Looked up from germline, CDR1 is SEHNR and CDR2 is FQNEAQ (reference sequence). V dropped 6 bases and J dropped 5; count of bases not matched to a gene: 8. This CDR3 is CASRSTGGTTGELFF. The CDR3 DNA is TGTGCCAGCAGATCTACAGGGGGAACGACCGGGGAGCTGTTTTTT.

In DNA form, the CDR3 reads TGTGCCATCACTTTGGGACAGGGGTCGGCCGAGCAGTACTTC. Protein product: CAITLGQGSAEQYF. The chain has TRBV10-3 and TRBJ2-7; 10 bases are shared with TRBD1. The trim removed 7 bases at V and 6 bases at J, leaving 9 bases unmatched. Per germline, CDR1 ENHRY and CDR2 SYGVKD. CDR3 length equals 14 residues.

The rearrangement joins TRBV24-1 to TRBJ1-5; 8 nucleotides agree with TRBD1. Germline V lookup: CDR1 KGHDR, CDR2 SFDVKD. This CDR3 contains 15 residues. Unmatched junction bases numbered 6, after V lost 9 bases and J lost 0 bases. CDR3 nucleotides: TGTGCCACCGGGACAGGAGTCCATAGCAATCAGCCCCAGCATTTT. Translated, it gives CATGTGVHSNQPQHF.

This clonotype was detected only a few times. The V gene is TRBV6-2 or TRBV6-3, the J gene TRBJ2-7; 8 bases agree with TRBD1. V shed 6 bases, J shed 3 bases, and the junction held 13 bases outside the gene matches. Germline V gives CDR1 MNHEY, CDR2 SVGEGT. CDR3 length: 16 residues. CDR3 nucleotides: TGTGCCAGCAGCCCTAACAGGGGGATGCCCTTCTACGAGCAGTACTTC. Protein product: CASSPNRGMPFYEQYF.

This clonotype was seen a handful of times. The V gene is TRBV11-2, the J gene TRBJ1-5; no firm D call. Germline V gene data show CDR1 as SGHAT and CDR2 as FQNNGV. This CDR3 has 13 amino acids. V was cut by 5 bases and J by 6 bases, with 11 bases left in between. CDR3 amino acids: CASSQDWGQPQHF. Written as DNA, the CDR3 is TGTGCCAGCAGCCAAGATTGGGGTCAGCCCCAGCATTTT.

The chain is built from TRBV29-1 and TRBJ1-5; 8 nucleotides line up with TRBD1. With 6 bases clipped from V and 14 bases from J, the junction kept 15 bases outside the gene matches. Germline V gene sequence: CDR1 SQVTM, CDR2 ANQGSEA. There are 13 residues in the CDR3. The CDR3 loop is CSVEGQVVGTEHF. The CDR3 nucleotides read TGCAGCGTGGAGGGACAGGTAGTCGGGACCGAGCATTTT.

Ten or more counts support this clonotype. CDR3 sequence reads: CASSLALASEQYF. CDR3 sequence (DNA): TGCGCCAGCAGCTTGGCTTTAGCGTCTGAGCAGTACTTC. The chain carries TRBV5-1 and TRBJ2-7; TRBD2 is a possible D gene (5 bases). Trimming cost V 0 bases and J 7 bases, with 11 bases left between them. Germline V lookup: CDR1 SGHRS, CDR2 YFSETQ. The CDR3 has 13 residues.

This clonotype was counted at least ten times. This chain links TRBV6-5 with TRBJ1-5; D not certain. The CDR3 has 13 residues. Per germline, CDR1 MNHEY and CDR2 SVGAGI. Trimming removed 7 bases at V and 0 bases at J, with 7 bases between. CDR3 coding DNA: TGTGCCAGCACCATCGATAGCAATCAGCCCCAGCATTTT. Translation: CASTIDSNQPQHF.

This chain joins TRBV29-1 and TRBJ1-2; D is uncertain. V lost 4 bases and J 8 bases, leaving 14 bases between the germline ends. CDR3 length: 12 amino acids. Looked up from germline, CDR1 is SQVTM and CDR2 is ANQGSEA. Written as DNA, the CDR3 is TGCAGCGTTGGAGCAGCCCCGCTGGGCTACACCTTC. This encodes CSVGAAPLGYTF.

This clonotype was counted only a few times. This chain links TRBV29-1 with TRBJ2-7; 14 bases line up with TRBD2. The CDR3 extends over 17 amino acids. Germline CDR1 SQVTM, CDR2 ANQGSEA. V shed 3 bases, J shed 0 bases, and the junction held 7 bases outside the gene matches. CDR3 amino acids: CSVDLSGTSGSSYEQYF. In DNA form, the CDR3 reads TGCAGCGTTGATCTTTCCGGGACTAGCGGGAGCTCCTACGAGCAGTACTTC.

This clonotype was found many times. The CDR3 DNA reads as TGTGCCAGCAGTGAAAGCAATTCACCCCTCCACTTT. Amino acid sequence: CASSESNSPLHF. This chain uses TRBV6-1 with TRBJ1-6; unclear D gene. Germline V lookup: CDR1 MNHNS, CDR2 SASEGT. Trimming took off 2 bases at V and 7 bases at J, with 3 bases between the two ends. The CDR3 totals 12 residues.

This clonotype was detected a few times. The chain couples TRBV18 to TRBJ2-5, with TRBD2 as a possible D gene (5 bases). The CDR3 contains 13 residues. Germline V gene lookup returns CDR1 KGHSH and CDR2 LQKENI. Trimming removed 5 bases from V and 7 bases from J, with 14 bases in between. CDR3 residues: CASSSDSWPTQYF. In nucleotides, the CDR3 is TGTGCCAGCTCATCGGACTCCTGGCCGACCCAGTACTTC.

The gene calls are TRBV7-9 and TRBJ2-7; TRBD1 might be the D (6 bases). V was cut by 4 bases and J by 1 base, with 14 bases left in between. The CDR3 totals 15 residues. The germline V gene has CDR1 SEHNR and CDR2 FQNEAQ (reference sequence). CDR3 loop: CASSSRGRESYEQYF. CDR3 bases: TGTGCCAGCAGCTCTAGGGGGAGAGAATCCTACGAGCAGTACTTC.

Comment on this clonotype: This could be a read error, since a much larger clone is one nucleotide away. The rearrangement uses TRBV7-2 and TRBJ2-5; 11 bases align to TRBD2. Germline assignment: CDR1 SGHTA and CDR2 FQGNSA. The CDR3 covers 15 residues. The CDR3 nucleotides are TGTGTCAGTACTAAGGGACTAGCGGACCAAGAGACCCAGTACTTC. Translated: CVSTKGLADQETQYF.